Listed below are T cell receptor beta chains from one sample, sequenced in a study of blood T cells in healthy people across ages. TCRdb ran MiXCR on the 5' RACE reads and lists one entry per CDR3 protein. The sample consists of approximately 1,000,000 distinct CDR3 sequences, around 43% of them appearing once. The source material was blood. The receptors were gathered from a woman in her sixties or seventies in good health. CDR3s include the opening cysteine and the closing phenylalanine or tryptophan. Fields, in order: V gene, J gene, clone size, CDR3 protein. Expanded clones are given a class, and other clones once, few, many or no size at all.

v_gene: TRBV28
j_gene: TRBJ2-2
abundance: NA
CDR3aa: CASRTAYGGGELFF

v_gene: TRBV11-2
j_gene: NA
abundance: NA
CDR3aa: CASSLEFGGPIKQNIQYF

v_gene: TRBV29-1
j_gene: TRBJ2-7
abundance: NA
CDR3aa: CSVELGGTYEQYF

v_gene: TRBV4-1
j_gene: TRBJ2-4
abundance: once
CDR3aa: CASSQDLGTKNIQYF

v_gene: TRBV20-1
j_gene: TRBJ2-7
abundance: NA
CDR3aa: CSARDMNTSYEQYF

v_gene: TRBV21-1
j_gene: TRBJ2-5
abundance: few
CDR3aa: CASSKAGRGQKETQYF

v_gene: TRBV10-3
j_gene: TRBJ2-1
abundance: NA
CDR3aa: CAISEGASIHEQFF

v_gene: TRBV6-2/TRBV6-3
j_gene: TRBJ2-1
abundance: few
CDR3aa: CASSYSGLAGGSNEQFF

v_gene: TRBV2
j_gene: TRBJ2-7
abundance: NA
CDR3aa: CASRTVMIYEQYF

v_gene: TRBV20-1
j_gene: TRBJ1-1
abundance: few
CDR3aa: CSARDPGRANTEAFF

v_gene: TRBV29-1
j_gene: TRBJ2-5
abundance: NA
CDR3aa: CSTRDNSYGQYF

v_gene: TRBV3-1
j_gene: TRBJ2-5
abundance: NA
CDR3aa: CASSQGRTRETQYF

v_gene: TRBV11-2
j_gene: TRBJ2-3
abundance: NA
CDR3aa: CASSPVRSGGADTQYF

v_gene: TRBV6-5
j_gene: TRBJ2-3
abundance: NA
CDR3aa: CASTHWGGADTQYF

v_gene: TRBV10-3
j_gene: TRBJ2-1
abundance: NA
CDR3aa: CAISELYSGRGDNEQFF

v_gene: TRBV27
j_gene: NA
abundance: NA
CDR3aa: CASSSPGGAYEQYF

v_gene: TRBV5-1
j_gene: TRBJ1-1
abundance: NA
CDR3aa: CASSLWSMNTEAFF

v_gene: TRBV13
j_gene: TRBJ2-7
abundance: many
CDR3aa: CASSLDYYEQYF

v_gene: TRBV5-6
j_gene: NA
abundance: NA
CDR3aa: CASSDLNRGKYEQYF

v_gene: TRBV29-1
j_gene: TRBJ2-7
abundance: few
CDR3aa: CSVVEAGRVGEQYF

v_gene: TRBV27
j_gene: TRBJ2-7
abundance: few
CDR3aa: CASSLAGGPRNEQYF

v_gene: TRBV20-1
j_gene: TRBJ2-7
abundance: few
CDR3aa: CSARRASGSSYEQYF

v_gene: TRBV7-9
j_gene: TRBJ2-1
abundance: NA
CDR3aa: CASSLGPRPGDEQFF

v_gene: TRBV30
j_gene: TRBJ2-1
abundance: NA
CDR3aa: CAWSVKAEQFF

v_gene: TRBV27
j_gene: TRBJ2-7
abundance: NA
CDR3aa: CASSRSARDNYEQYF

v_gene: TRBV12-3/TRBV12-4
j_gene: TRBJ2-1
abundance: medium-sized
CDR3aa: CATAPGNNEQFF

v_gene: TRBV7-2
j_gene: TRBJ2-7
abundance: many
CDR3aa: CASGTYEQYF

v_gene: TRBV9
j_gene: TRBJ2-3
abundance: few
CDR3aa: CASSVRSSGFTDTQYF

v_gene: TRBV28
j_gene: TRBJ2-1
abundance: NA
CDR3aa: CASSLTGQGLNEQFF